Below are 28 T cell receptor beta chains sequenced from a single sample in a study of identical twins (dated by TCRdb to 2016 to 2018). Library creation used 5' RACE. The sample was run on an Illumina HiSeq 2000. TCRdb reprocessing: public reads trimmed at Q25 with fastp, clones called with MiXCR, in-frame beta chains kept. Here each entry gathers all rows of one CDR3 protein and keeps the most common genes and DNA. The sample yields around 1.7 million distinct CDR3 sequences; around a third were counted once. Of the sample, about 0.27% falls within the top ten clones. Sequencing was carried out using cord blood. The receptors come from a newborn girl in good health.

This clonotype has just one count. This rearrangement joins TRBV5-6 to TRBJ1-5, with D possibly TRBD1 on 5 matching bases. V shed 2 bases and J shed 0 bases, with 21 bases lying between them. The CDR3 is 19 residues long. Germline loops: CDR1 SGHDT, CDR2 YYEEEE. In DNA form, the CDR3 reads TGTGCCAGCAGCTTATTCGGGGGAAAAGGGACCTATAGCAATCAGCCCCAGCATTTT. Translated: CASSLFGGKGTYSNQPQHF.

In this sample, this clonotype turned up a few times. This chain connects TRBV24-1 to TRBJ2-2; D unresolved. Germline CDR1 and CDR2: KGHDR and SFDVKD. The length of the CDR3 is 14 residues. V lost 11 bases, J lost 2 bases, and 14 bases lay in between. CDR3 coding DNA: TGTGCCAGCCCTCTCGCGCCCAACACCGGGGAGCTGTTTTTT. Protein sequence: CASPLAPNTGELFF.

The chain uses TRBV9 and TRBJ2-3; D is ambiguous. Germline CDR1 and CDR2: SGDLS and YYNGEE. The V end lost 4 bases, the J end lost 0 bases, and 12 bases lay between the germline ends. The CDR3 totals 15 residues. This CDR3 is CASSSRTTSTDTQYF. The DNA for the CDR3 is TGTGCCAGCAGCTCGCGAACGACTAGCACAGATACGCAGTATTTT.

The CDR3 coding sequence is TGTGCCAGCAGTTACAGGTTTTTTGGCTACACCTTC. Translation gives CASSYRFFGYTF. The rearrangement uses TRBV6-2 or TRBV6-3 and TRBJ1-2; D call uncertain. Between the trimmed V and J ends, which lost 2 bases and 7 bases, there was a span of 8 bases. The CDR3 sequence is 12 residues long. Germline CDR1 reads MNHEY; CDR2 reads SVGEGT.

This chain uses TRBV24-1 with TRBJ2-1; 7 bases are a match to TRBD2. V lost 6 bases and J lost 6; bases outside the gene matches: 4. CDR3 size: 13 residues. Germline assignment: CDR1 KGHDR and CDR2 SFDVKD. This CDR3 is CATSRPSGNEQFF. CDR3 DNA: TGTGCCACCAGTAGGCCTAGCGGCAATGAGCAGTTCTTC.

This clonotype was seen a handful of times. V usage is TRBV24-1 and J usage is TRBJ2-1; TRBD1 agrees at 9 bases. V shed 4 bases and J 5 bases; nucleotides not matched to a gene: 5. The CDR3 runs to 15 residues. Germline V gene sequence: CDR1 KGHDR, CDR2 SFDVKD. This chain's CDR3 is CATSDHRGLNNEQFF. In DNA form, the CDR3 reads TGTGCCACCAGTGACCACAGGGGGCTAAACAATGAGCAGTTCTTC.

This clonotype was seen more than once but under ten times. The chain links TRBV5-1 to TRBJ2-7, with a possible D match to TRBD1 (6 bases). Per germline, CDR1 SGHRS and CDR2 YFSETQ. Trimming cost V 6 bases and J 7 bases, with 20 bases left between them. The CDR3 covers 14 residues. The CDR3 spells CASTSDRPINEQYF. CDR3 sequence (DNA): TGCGCCAGCACCAGCGACAGGCCGATCAATGAGCAGTACTTC. The complete variable domain, with remaining parts taken from reference TRBV5-1 and TRBJ2-7, reads KAGVTQTPRYLIKTRGQQVTLSCSPISGHRSVSWYQQTPGQGLQFLFEYFSETQRNKGNFPGRFSGRQFSNSRSEMNVSTLELGDSALYLCASTSDRPINEQYFGPGTRLTVT.

This sequence joins TRBV6-2 or TRBV6-3 and TRBJ2-1; TRBD1 is a possible D gene (5 bases). The CDR3 extends over 16 amino acids. The V gene's germline CDR1 is MNHEY and CDR2 SVGEGT. Between the trimmed V and J ends, which lost 2 bases and 4 bases, there was a span of 15 bases. CDR3 DNA: TGTGCCAGCAGTTACCCGAGGCAGGGCAATTACAATGAGCAGTTCTTC. It is translated as CASSYPRQGNYNEQFF.

In its sample, this clonotype was seen once. The chain carries TRBV28 and TRBJ1-2, with D uncertain. The CDR3 totals 14 residues. Germline V gives CDR1 MDHEN, CDR2 SYDVKM. V dropped 6 bases and J dropped 4 bases, with 15 bases sitting between them. CDR3 sequence (DNA): TGTGCCAGCAGGAGCCCTAGCACCCTCTATGGCTACACCTTC. Translating gives CASRSPSTLYGYTF.

This clonotype was counted between two and nine times. DNA of the CDR3: TGCAGTGCTTTGAAACCGGGACTAGCGGAAGTTAGTACGCAGTATTTT. Protein product: CSALKPGLAEVSTQYF. V and J are TRBV20-1 and TRBJ2-3; 11 bases agree with TRBD2. J lost 8 bases, V lost 5 bases, and 15 bases had no gene match. The V gene's germline CDR1 is DFQATT and CDR2 SNEGSKA (reference sequence). The CDR3 has 16 residues.

This clonotype was detected only a few times. The rearrangement links TRBV19 to TRBJ2-1; D remains ambiguous. Deletions cut 2 bases from V and 8 bases from J, with 7 bases between. CDR3 size: 12 residues. The germline V gene encodes CDR1 LNHDA and CDR2 SQIVND (reference sequence). CDR3 loop: CASSIRTDEQFF. The CDR3 DNA sequence: TGTGCCAGTAGTATACGGACGGATGAGCAGTTCTTC.

There are a few counts of this clonotype. J is TRBJ2-1 and V is TRBV20-1; 9 bases are a match to TRBD2. The CDR3 has 14 residues. CDR1 is DFQATT, CDR2 SNEGSKA, per germline (reference sequence). The ends lost 0 bases at V and 7 bases at J; junction bases unmatched: 4. CDR3 nucleotide sequence: TGCAGTGCTAGAGAAAGCCTAGCGGGGAATGAGCAGTTCTTC. Amino acid sequence: CSARESLAGNEQFF.

This clonotype was counted between two and nine times. CDR3 region: CASSVLAGAGVEQFF. The CDR3 bases are TGTGCCAGCAGTGTTTTGGCGGGAGCCGGGGTTGAGCAGTTCTTC. The V gene is TRBV6-1, the J gene TRBJ2-1; 7 bases align to TRBD2. The CDR3 consists of 15 residues. Trimming removed 4 bases from V and 9 bases from J; junction bases left unmatched: 12. Looked up from germline, CDR1 is MNHNS and CDR2 is SASEGT.

This rearrangement joins TRBV7-9 to TRBJ1-2; 8 nucleotides match TRBD1. V gave up 4 bases and J gave up 2 bases; unmatched junction bases: 6. The germline V gene encodes CDR1 SEHNR and CDR2 FQNEAQ (reference sequence). CDR3 size: 15 residues. CDR3 nucleotide sequence: TGTGCCAGCAGCTCTCTCGGACAGGGAAACTATGGCTACACCTTC. As protein: CASSSLGQGNYGYTF.

This clonotype was counted a few times. The gene calls are TRBV3-1 and TRBJ2-7, with 8 bases fitting TRBD2. Germline CDR1 is LGHDT and CDR2 is YNNKEL (reference sequence). V shed 0 bases, J shed 4 bases, and the junction held 8 bases outside the gene matches. The length of the CDR3 is 16 residues. CDR3 DNA: TGTGCCAGCAGCCAAGATGGGGCGGGAGGAAGGTACGAGCAGTACTTC. This translates into CASSQDGAGGRYEQYF.

This chain connects TRBV20-1 to TRBJ1-2; D call uncertain. The CDR3 runs 13 residues. Trimming stripped 2 bases from V and 3 bases from J, with 10 bases between. CDR1 is DFQATT and CDR2 is SNEGSKA in the germline V gene (reference sequence). CDR3 loop: CSARPGIDYGYTF. The CDR3 DNA reads TGCAGTGCTAGACCCGGGATCGACTATGGCTACACCTTC.

This rearrangement joins TRBV20-1 to TRBJ1-2, with D tentatively TRBD1 (5 bases). Trimming left V 6 bases short and J 7 bases short, with 15 bases between. CDR3 length: 12 amino acids. In germline, CDR1 is DFQATT, CDR2 SNEGSKA (reference sequence). The CDR3 reads CSAGPRGGGYTF. For the CDR3, the DNA is TGCAGTGCGGGACCCCGGGGGGGTGGCTACACCTTC.

This clonotype was detected only a few times. This chain links TRBV29-1 with TRBJ1-2; D might be TRBD1 (5 bases). The CDR3 is made up of 14 amino acids. The V and J ends lost 1 base and 2 bases respectively, with 11 bases between them. Per the germline V gene, CDR1 is SQVTM and CDR2 is ANQGSEA. The DNA for the CDR3 is TGCAGCGTTGAAGTATTAGAGGGGAACTATGGCTACACCTTC. Translation: CSVEVLEGNYGYTF.

The count of this clonotype is one. A much larger clone is a single base away; this may be a read error. CDR3 in amino acids: CSVEPRYRDRNDQFF. The CDR3 bases are TGCAGCGTTGAACCCCGGTACCGGGACCGCAATGACCAGTTCTTC. The rearrangement joins TRBV29-1 to TRBJ2-1; D possibly uses TRBD1 or TRBD2 (5 bases each). The CDR3 spans 15 residues. From germline, CDR1 is SQVTM and CDR2 ANQGSEA.

The sample holds one count of this clonotype. V gene TRBV5-1 combines with J gene TRBJ2-7; TRBD2 matches 7 bases. V lost 2 bases and J lost 3; bases outside the gene matches: 11. CDR1 SGHRS and CDR2 YFSETQ come from the germline V gene. The CDR3 is 16 amino acids. CDR3 amino acids: CASSFATSQTIYEQYF. The DNA of the CDR3 is TGCGCCAGCAGCTTCGCGACTAGCCAAACTATCTACGAGCAGTACTTC. The whole variable domain, remainder taken from reference TRBV5-1 and TRBJ2-7, is KAGVTQTPRYLIKTRGQQVTLSCSPISGHRSVSWYQQTPGQGLQFLFEYFSETQRNKGNFPGRFSGRQFSNSRSEMNVSTLELGDSALYLCASSFATSQTIYEQYFGPGTRLTVT.

The chain carries TRBV3-1 and TRBJ1-3; D gene ambiguous. Germline V CDR1 and CDR2: LGHDT, YNNKEL (reference sequence). The CDR3 is made up of 18 amino acids. V dropped 0 bases and J dropped 0 bases, with 15 bases sitting between them. The CDR3 DNA reads as TGTGCCAGCAGCCAAGAGGGGAGGTTGCGGCTCTCTGGAAACACCATATATTTT. Translated: CASSQEGRLRLSGNTIYF.

The V gene is TRBV2, the J gene TRBJ2-7; TRBD2 matches 8 bases. V shed 6 bases, J shed 7 bases, and the junction held 11 bases outside the gene matches. The germline CDR1 and CDR2 sequences are SNHLY and FYNNEI. This CDR3 has 14 residues. CDR3 nucleotide sequence: TGTGCCAGCAGGCCGGGACTAGGTCACAATGAGCAGTACTTC. It translates to CASRPGLGHNEQYF.

A note on this clonotype: One base away lies a much larger clone, so this may be a sequencing read error. The chain uses TRBV12-3 or TRBV12-4 and TRBJ2-3; D might be TRBD1 or TRBD2, each matching 6 bases. CDR3 size: 14 residues. CDR3 in DNA: TGTGCCAGCAGTTTAAGGGGGGCGGTAGATATGCAGTATTTT. It is translated as CASSLRGAVDMQYF.

This sequence joins TRBV27 and TRBJ1-5; D not resolved. The CDR3 consists of 16 residues. V dropped 1 base and J dropped 4 bases, with 14 bases sitting between them. Germline V gene sequence: CDR1 MNHEY, CDR2 SMNVEV (reference sequence). The CDR3 loop is CASSLFGRPGNQPQHF. The CDR3 DNA sequence: TGTGCCAGCAGTTTATTCGGCAGACCTGGGAATCAGCCCCAGCATTTT.

As concerns this clonotype: At one boundary the junction diverges from the germline segment, which might be a read error. The rearrangement links TRBV20-1 to TRBJ2-5; 9 bases match TRBD2. Germline CDR1 is DFQATT and CDR2 is SNEGSKA (reference sequence). This CDR3 region has 14 residues. The DNA for the CDR3 is TGCAGCGCTAGTCAAGCGGGGGGTAGCGATGAGCAGTACTTC. This gives the protein CSASQAGGSDEQYF.

CDR3 nucleotide sequence: TGCAGCGTTGAAGATGGGGGAGGGGAAGGCTATGGCTACACCTTC. It yields the protein CSVEDGGGEGYGYTF. The gene calls are TRBV29-1 and TRBJ1-2; possible D gene TRBD1, 5 bases. V lost 0 bases to trimming and J lost 4 bases, with 15 bases between them. CDR1 is SQVTM, CDR2 ANQGSEA, per germline. The CDR3 consists of 15 residues.

The chain recombines TRBV4-2 with TRBJ1-1; D uncertain. The CDR3 runs to 15 residues. Germline CDR1 reads LGHNA; CDR2 reads YNFKEQ. The V and J ends lost 1 base and 0 bases respectively, with 9 bases between them. The CDR3 DNA reads as TGTGCCAGCAGCCAAGCCAAGGTCTTGAACACTGAAGCTTTCTTT. Translation gives CASSQAKVLNTEAFF.

A few counts support this clonotype. The chain combines TRBV2 with TRBJ1-2; TRBD1 might be the D (5 bases). Per germline, CDR1 SNHLY and CDR2 FYNNEI. With 6 bases removed from V and 4 bases from J, the gap between germline ends came to 9 bases. The length of the CDR3 is 12 residues. CDR3 amino acids: CASSDDSYGYTF. The DNA of the CDR3 is TGTGCCAGCAGCGACGACAGCTATGGCTACACCTTC.